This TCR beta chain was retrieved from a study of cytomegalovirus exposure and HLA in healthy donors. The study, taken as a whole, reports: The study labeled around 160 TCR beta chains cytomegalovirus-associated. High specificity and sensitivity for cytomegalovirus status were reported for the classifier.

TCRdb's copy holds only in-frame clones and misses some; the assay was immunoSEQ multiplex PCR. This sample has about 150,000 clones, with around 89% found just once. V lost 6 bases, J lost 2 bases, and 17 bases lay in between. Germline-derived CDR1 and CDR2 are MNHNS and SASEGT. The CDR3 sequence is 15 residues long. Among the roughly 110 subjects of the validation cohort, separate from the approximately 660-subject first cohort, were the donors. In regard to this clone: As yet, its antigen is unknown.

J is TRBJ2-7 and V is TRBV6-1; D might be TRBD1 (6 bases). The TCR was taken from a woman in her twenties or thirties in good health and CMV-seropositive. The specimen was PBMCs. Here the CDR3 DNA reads TGTGCCAGCAGCAGCAACCAGGGGAGAGCCTACGAGCAGTACTTC. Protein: CASSSNQGRAYEQYF.